This T cell receptor (beta chain) derives from a study of CD8+CD57+ T cells in acquired aplastic anemia. Trimming stripped 0 bases from V and 2 bases from J, with 11 bases between. The CDR3 extends over 15 amino acids. Germline CDR1 and CDR2: WSHSY and SAAADI. Genomic DNA provided the template from which TCR beta VDJ and CDR3 profiles were obtained. One entry per CDR3 protein results from TCRdb running MiXCR on the reads. The repertoire has about 180,000 distinct CDR3 sequences, about 47% of them found once; the top ten carry about 2.9%. The receptor was derived from a human donor in good health. This rearrangement joins TRBV10-2 to TRBJ2-7; D may be TRBD1 (5 bases). Sequenced input: sorted CD4+, CD8+, or CD8+CD57+ T cells (not recorded which) from PBMCs. The CDR3 sequence is CASSESSRGPYEQYF. In DNA, the CDR3 is TGCGCCAGCAGTGAGTCGAGTAGGGGTCCCTACGAGCAGTACTTC.